This T cell receptor beta chain was identified during a study of cytomegalovirus exposure and HLA in healthy donors. Across the study: Earlier sequencing of 150 million to 200 million T cells yielded approximately 100 million unique TCR beta sequences. The study's findings and limits: It was reported that TCR beta sequences correctly inferred the HLA-A and HLA-B alleles for most subjects. Most TCR beta V segments were productive about 87% or about 30% of the time in an earlier analysis. An analysis that was carried out later associated 15,000 to 20,000 TCR beta sequences with HLA alleles at 0.05 false discovery rate.

The germline V gene encodes CDR1 KGHSY and CDR2 FQNENV. This CDR3 is built from 15 residues. Trimming removed 2 bases from V and 8 bases from J, with 15 bases in between. PCR primers comprised 60 Vbeta and 13 Jbeta primers. Profiling relied on immunoSEQ multiplex PCR, and the TCRdb table lists in-frame clones only, not all of them. The sample yields roughly 230,000 clones, roughly 91% seen once. As regards this clone: The antigen is unknown.

The TCR was taken from a girl aged 2 to 10 in good health and CMV-seronegative. This rearrangement joins TRBV16 to TRBJ1-4, with D tentatively TRBD1 (5 bases). The specimen sequenced was PBMCs. Written as DNA, the CDR3 is TGTGCCAGCAGCCAAACCCCGGCGGGGGGGGAAAAACTGTTTTTT. This codes for CASSQTPAGGEKLFF. The complete variable domain, with remaining parts taken from reference TRBV16 and TRBJ1-4, reads GEEVAQTPKHLVRGEGQKAKLYCAPIKGHSYVFWYQQVLKNEFKFLISFQNENVFDETGMPKERFSAKCLPNSPCSLEIQATKLEDSAVYFCASSQTPAGGEKLFFGSGTQLSVL.